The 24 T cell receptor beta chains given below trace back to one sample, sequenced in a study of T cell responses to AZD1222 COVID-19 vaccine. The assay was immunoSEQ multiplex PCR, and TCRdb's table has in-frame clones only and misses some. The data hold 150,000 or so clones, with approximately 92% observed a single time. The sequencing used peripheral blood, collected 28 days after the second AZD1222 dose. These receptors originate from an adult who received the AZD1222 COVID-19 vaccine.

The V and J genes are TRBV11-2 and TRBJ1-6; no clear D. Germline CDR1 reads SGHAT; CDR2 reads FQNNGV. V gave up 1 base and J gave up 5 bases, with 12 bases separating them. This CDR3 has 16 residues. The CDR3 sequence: CASSLGPPPDNSPLHF. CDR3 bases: TGTGCCAGCAGCTTAGGACCCCCGCCGGATAATTCACCCCTCCACTTT.

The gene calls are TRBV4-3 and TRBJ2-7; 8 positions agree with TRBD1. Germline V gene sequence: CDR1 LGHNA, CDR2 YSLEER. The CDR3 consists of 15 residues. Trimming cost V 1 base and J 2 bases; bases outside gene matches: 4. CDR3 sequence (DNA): TGCGCCAGCAGCCAAGGGACAGGGCCTACCTACGAGCAGTACTTC. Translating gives CASSQGTGPTYEQYF.

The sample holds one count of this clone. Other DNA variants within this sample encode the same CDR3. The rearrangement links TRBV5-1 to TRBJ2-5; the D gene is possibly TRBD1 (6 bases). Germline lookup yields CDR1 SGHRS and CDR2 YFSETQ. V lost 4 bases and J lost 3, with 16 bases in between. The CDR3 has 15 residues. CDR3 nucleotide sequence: TGCGCCAGCAGCCCACGGGGTTACAGGGAAGAGACCCAGTACTTC. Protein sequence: CASSPRGYREETQYF. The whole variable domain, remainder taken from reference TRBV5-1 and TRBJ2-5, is KAGVTQTPRYLIKTRGQQVTLSCSPISGHRSVSWYQQTPGQGLQFLFEYFSETQRNKGNFPGRFSGRQFSNSRSEMNVSTLELGDSALYLCASSPRGYREETQYFGPGTRLLVL.

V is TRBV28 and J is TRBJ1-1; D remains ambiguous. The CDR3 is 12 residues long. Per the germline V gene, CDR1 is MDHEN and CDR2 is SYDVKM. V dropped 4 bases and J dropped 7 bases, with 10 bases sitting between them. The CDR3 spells CASSSAGVEAFF. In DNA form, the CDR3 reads TGTGCCAGCAGTTCGGCGGGCGTTGAAGCTTTCTTT. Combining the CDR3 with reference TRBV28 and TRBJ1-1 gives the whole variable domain DVKVTQSSRYLVKRTGEKVFLECVQDMDHENMFWYRQDPGLGLRLIYFSYDVKMKEKGDIPEGYSVSREKKERFSLILESASTNQTSMYLCASSSAGVEAFFGQGTRLTVV.

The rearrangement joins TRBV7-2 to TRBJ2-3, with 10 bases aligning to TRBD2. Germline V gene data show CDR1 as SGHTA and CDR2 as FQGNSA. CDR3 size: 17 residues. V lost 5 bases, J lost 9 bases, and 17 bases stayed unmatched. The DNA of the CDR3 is TGTGCCAGCAGCGCCCATCAGGCAGCGGGAGGGTCGGGCACGCAGTATTTT. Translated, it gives CASSAHQAAGGSGTQYF.

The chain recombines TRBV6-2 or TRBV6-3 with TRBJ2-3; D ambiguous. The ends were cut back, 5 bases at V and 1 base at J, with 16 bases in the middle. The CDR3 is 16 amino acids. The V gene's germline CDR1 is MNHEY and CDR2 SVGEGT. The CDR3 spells CASSNPRGHRTDTQYF. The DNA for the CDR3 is TGTGCCAGCAGTAACCCCCGTGGGCACCGCACAGATACGCAGTATTTT.

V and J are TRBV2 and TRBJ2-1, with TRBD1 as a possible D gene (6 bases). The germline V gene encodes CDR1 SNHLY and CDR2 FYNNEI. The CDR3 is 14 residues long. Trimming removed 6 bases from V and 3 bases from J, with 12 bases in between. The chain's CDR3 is CASSRTENYNEQFF. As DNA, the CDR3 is TGTGCCAGCAGCCGGACAGAAAACTACAATGAGCAGTTCTTC.

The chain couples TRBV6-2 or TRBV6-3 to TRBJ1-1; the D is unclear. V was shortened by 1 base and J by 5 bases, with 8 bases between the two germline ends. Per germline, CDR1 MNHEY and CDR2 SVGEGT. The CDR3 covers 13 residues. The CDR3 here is CASSYYAVTEAFF. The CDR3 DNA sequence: TGTGCCAGCAGTTACTACGCGGTAACTGAAGCTTTCTTT.

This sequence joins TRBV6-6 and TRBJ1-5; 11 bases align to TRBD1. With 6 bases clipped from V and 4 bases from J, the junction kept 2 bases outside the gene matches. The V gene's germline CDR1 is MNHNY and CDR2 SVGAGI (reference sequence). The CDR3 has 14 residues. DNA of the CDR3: TGTGCCAGCAGCGGACAGGGGGCGAATCAGCCCCAGCATTTT. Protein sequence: CASSGQGANQPQHF.

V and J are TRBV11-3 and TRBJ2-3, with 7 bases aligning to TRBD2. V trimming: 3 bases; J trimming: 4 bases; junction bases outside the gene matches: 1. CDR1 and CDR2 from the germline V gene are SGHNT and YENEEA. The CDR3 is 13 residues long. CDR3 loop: CASSLAGADTQYF. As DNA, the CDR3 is TGTGCCAGCAGCTTGGCGGGGGCAGATACGCAGTATTTT.

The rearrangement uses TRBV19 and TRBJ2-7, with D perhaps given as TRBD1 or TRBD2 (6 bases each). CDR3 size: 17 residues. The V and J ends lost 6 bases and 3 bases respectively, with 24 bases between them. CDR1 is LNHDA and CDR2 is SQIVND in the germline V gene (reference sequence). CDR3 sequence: CASRSHPGGTGLYEQYF. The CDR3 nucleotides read TGTGCCAGTAGATCGCACCCCGGGGGCACGGGACTCTACGAGCAGTACTTC.

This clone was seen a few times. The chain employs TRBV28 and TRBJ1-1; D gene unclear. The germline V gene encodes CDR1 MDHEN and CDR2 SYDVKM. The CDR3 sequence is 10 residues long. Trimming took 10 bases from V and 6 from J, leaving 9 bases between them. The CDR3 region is CANLWAEAFF. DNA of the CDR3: TGTGCCAACCTGTGGGCTGAAGCTTTCTTT.

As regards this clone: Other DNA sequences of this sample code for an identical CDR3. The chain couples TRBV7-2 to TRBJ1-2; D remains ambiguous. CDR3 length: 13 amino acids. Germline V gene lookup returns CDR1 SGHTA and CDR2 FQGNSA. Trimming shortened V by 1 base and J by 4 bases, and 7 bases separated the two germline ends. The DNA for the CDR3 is TGTGCCAGCAGCTTAGACAGAACCTATGGCTACACCTTC. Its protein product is CASSLDRTYGYTF. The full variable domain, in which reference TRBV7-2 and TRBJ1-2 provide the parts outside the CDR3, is GAGVSQSPSNKVTEKGKDVELRCDPISGHTALYWYRQSLGQGLEFLIYFQGNSAPDKSGLPSDRFSAERTGGSVSTLTIQRTQQEDSAVYLCASSLDRTYGYTFGSGTRLTVV.

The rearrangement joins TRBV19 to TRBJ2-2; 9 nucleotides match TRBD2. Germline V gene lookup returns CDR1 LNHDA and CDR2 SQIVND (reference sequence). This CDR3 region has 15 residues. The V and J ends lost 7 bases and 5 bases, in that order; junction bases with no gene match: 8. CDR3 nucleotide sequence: TGTGCCAGTAAAGGTAGCGGGAGATTAACCGGGGAGCTGTTTTTT. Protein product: CASKGSGRLTGELFF.

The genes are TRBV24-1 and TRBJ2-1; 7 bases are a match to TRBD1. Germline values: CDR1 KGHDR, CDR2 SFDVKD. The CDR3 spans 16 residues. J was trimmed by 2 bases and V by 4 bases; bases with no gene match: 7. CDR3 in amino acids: CATSDPDRAPYNEQFF. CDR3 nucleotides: TGTGCCACCAGTGACCCCGACAGGGCCCCCTACAATGAGCAGTTCTTC.

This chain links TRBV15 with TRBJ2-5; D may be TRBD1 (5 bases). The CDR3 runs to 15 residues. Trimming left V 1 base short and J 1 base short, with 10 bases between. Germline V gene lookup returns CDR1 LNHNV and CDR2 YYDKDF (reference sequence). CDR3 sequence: CATSRVGARQETQYF. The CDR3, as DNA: TGTGCCACCAGCAGAGTAGGGGCCCGCCAAGAGACCCAGTACTTC.

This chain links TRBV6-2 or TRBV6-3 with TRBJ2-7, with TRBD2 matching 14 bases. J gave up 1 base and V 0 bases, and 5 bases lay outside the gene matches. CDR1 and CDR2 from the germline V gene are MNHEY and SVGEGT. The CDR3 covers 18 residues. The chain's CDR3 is CASSYSTSGRAGSYEQYF. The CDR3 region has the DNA TGTGCCAGCAGTTACTCGACTAGCGGGAGGGCCGGATCCTACGAGCAGTACTTC.

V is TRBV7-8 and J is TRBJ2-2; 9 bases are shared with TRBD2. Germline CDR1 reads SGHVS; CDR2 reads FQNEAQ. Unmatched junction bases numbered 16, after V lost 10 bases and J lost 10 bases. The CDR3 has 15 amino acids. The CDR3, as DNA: TGTGCCAACGCCAAGGGGCTAGCGGGGCCCGAGGAGCTGTTTTTT. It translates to CANAKGLAGPEELFF.

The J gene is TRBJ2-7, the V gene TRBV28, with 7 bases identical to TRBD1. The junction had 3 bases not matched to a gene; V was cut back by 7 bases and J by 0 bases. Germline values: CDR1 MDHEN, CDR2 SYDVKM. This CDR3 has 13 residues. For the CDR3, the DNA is TGTGCCAGCAACGACAGGGACTCCTACGAGCAGTACTTC. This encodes CASNDRDSYEQYF. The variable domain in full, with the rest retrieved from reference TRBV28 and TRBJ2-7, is DVKVTQSSRYLVKRTGEKVFLECVQDMDHENMFWYRQDPGLGLRLIYFSYDVKMKEKGDIPEGYSVSREKKERFSLILESASTNQTSMYLCASNDRDSYEQYFGPGTRLTVT.

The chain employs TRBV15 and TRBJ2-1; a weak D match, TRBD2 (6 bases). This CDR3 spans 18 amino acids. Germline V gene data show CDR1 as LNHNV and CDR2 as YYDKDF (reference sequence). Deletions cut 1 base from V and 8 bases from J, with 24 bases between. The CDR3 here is CATSRGAFLKRAWDEQFF. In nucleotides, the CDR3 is TGTGCCACCAGCAGAGGGGCATTTCTTAAGCGGGCTTGGGATGAGCAGTTCTTC.

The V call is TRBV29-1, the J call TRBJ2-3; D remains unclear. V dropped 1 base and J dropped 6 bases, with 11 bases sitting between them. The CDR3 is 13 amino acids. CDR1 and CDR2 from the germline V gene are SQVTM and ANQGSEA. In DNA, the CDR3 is TGCAGCGTTGAAGTTGGTTCCCGTGATACGCAGTATTTT. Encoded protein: CSVEVGSRDTQYF.

CDR3 amino acids: CASSMVGLVGNEQFF. CDR3 nucleotide sequence: TGTGCCAGTAGTATGGTTGGACTAGTAGGTAATGAGCAGTTCTTC. The V and J genes are TRBV19 and TRBJ2-1, with 7 nucleotides matching TRBD2. V was clipped by 3 bases and J by 7 bases; unmatched bases: 9. The germline CDR1 and CDR2 sequences are LNHDA and SQIVND (reference sequence). The CDR3 sequence is 15 residues long.

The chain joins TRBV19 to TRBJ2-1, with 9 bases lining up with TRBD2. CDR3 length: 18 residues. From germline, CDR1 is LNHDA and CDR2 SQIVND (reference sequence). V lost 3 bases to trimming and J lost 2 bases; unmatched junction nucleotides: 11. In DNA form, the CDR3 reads TGTGCCAGTAGTATGCCCTTTATAGCGGGAGCGGCCTACAATGAGCAGTTCTTC. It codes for CASSMPFIAGAAYNEQFF.

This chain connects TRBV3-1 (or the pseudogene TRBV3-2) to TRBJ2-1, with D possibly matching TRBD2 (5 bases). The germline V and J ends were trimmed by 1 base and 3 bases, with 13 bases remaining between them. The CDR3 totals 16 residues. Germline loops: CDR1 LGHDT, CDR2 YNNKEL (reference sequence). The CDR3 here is CASSQVASSHYNEQFF. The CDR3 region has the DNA TGTGCCAGCAGCCAAGTCGCTAGCAGCCACTACAATGAGCAGTTCTTC.